Below, 18 T cell receptor beta chains from the same sample are listed, as sequenced in a study of CD8 T cells in ankylosing spondylitis. TCRdb re-derived calls from the 5' RACE reads in MiXCR, one entry per CDR3 protein. The sample lists around 130,000 distinct CDR3 sequences; approximately 10% were seen once. The source material was blood, either unsorted or a sorted T cell fraction (not recorded which). The receptors derive from a male donor with ankylosing spondylitis or in good health (not recorded which).

The chain uses TRBV7-2 and TRBJ1-5; 9 nucleotides agree with TRBD1. Germline loops: CDR1 SGHTA, CDR2 FQGNSA. V shed 5 bases, J shed 0 bases, and the junction held 5 bases outside the gene matches. The CDR3 covers 16 residues. The CDR3 region is CASSEDRGLSNQPQHF. Written as DNA, the CDR3 is TGTGCCAGCAGCGAGGACAGGGGTCTTAGCAATCAGCCCCAGCATTTT.

This clonotype appeared a few times. The chain couples TRBV29-1 to TRBJ1-2; maybe TRBD1 (5 bases). The CDR3 covers 13 residues. Germline CDR1 SQVTM, CDR2 ANQGSEA. The V end was cut by 2 bases, the J end by 8 bases, with 15 bases between. CDR3 residues: CSVETPRVGGYTF. The DNA of the CDR3 is TGCAGCGTTGAAACCCCCAGGGTAGGAGGCTACACCTTC.

This clonotype came up many times. The chain couples TRBV20-1 to TRBJ2-1; D gene ambiguous. The V gene lost 5 bases and the J gene lost 6 bases, with 5 bases spanning the gap. Per the germline V gene, CDR1 is DFQATT and CDR2 is SNEGSKA (reference sequence). This CDR3 is built from 10 residues. The CDR3 DNA is TGCAGTGCTGTAGCCAATGAGCAGTTCTTC. It translates to CSAVANEQFF.

This clonotype was detected many times. The chain links TRBV27 to TRBJ2-5; 12 bases align to TRBD2. CDR3 length: 15 residues. J gave up 2 bases and V 7 bases, and 5 bases lay outside the gene matches. Per germline, CDR1 MNHEY and CDR2 SMNVEV (reference sequence). DNA for the CDR3: TGTGCCAGCAAGACCGGACTAGCGGGACAAGAGACCCAGTACTTC. Protein: CASKTGLAGQETQYF.

This clonotype was seen many times. The chain uses TRBV5-1 and TRBJ1-1, with 8 bases identical to TRBD1. Germline assignment: CDR1 SGHRS and CDR2 YFSETQ. The CDR3 extends over 14 amino acids. V was clipped by 4 bases and J by 0 bases; unmatched bases: 2. The CDR3 spells CASSPGQVNTEAFF. CDR3 sequence (DNA): TGCGCCAGCAGCCCGGGACAGGTGAACACTGAAGCTTTCTTT. Together with reference TRBV5-1 and TRBJ1-1, the CDR3 gives the full variable domain: KAGVTQTPRYLIKTRGQQVTLSCSPISGHRSVSWYQQTPGQGLQFLFEYFSETQRNKGNFPGRFSGRQFSNSRSEMNVSTLELGDSALYLCASSPGQVNTEAFFGQGTRLTVV.

This clonotype was observed many times. The rearrangement links TRBV6-2 or TRBV6-3 to TRBJ2-2; D is ambiguous. Trimming stripped 9 bases from V and 5 bases from J, with 16 bases between. Germline V lookup: CDR1 MNHEY, CDR2 SVGEGT. This CDR3 comprises 14 residues. The CDR3 nucleotides are TGTGCCAGTAGAAAAGTTTCGTCGACCGGGGAGCTGTTTTTT. It encodes CASRKVSSTGELFF.

The sample holds a few counts of this clonotype. The chain carries TRBV28 and TRBJ2-3, with TRBD1 matching 7 bases. Trimming removed 3 bases from V and 1 base from J; junction bases left unmatched: 10. The CDR3 has 17 amino acids. Germline CDR1 is MDHEN and CDR2 is SYDVKM. The CDR3 DNA reads TGTGCCAGCAGTTTGTCCCCCCCTGACAGGGGCACAGATACGCAGTATTTT. Protein: CASSLSPPDRGTDTQYF.

This clonotype has at least ten counts. J is TRBJ2-3 and V is TRBV11-2; 12 positions agree with TRBD2. Per germline, CDR1 SGHAT and CDR2 FQNNGV. The CDR3 totals 18 residues. J was trimmed by 2 bases and V by 5 bases; bases with no gene match: 11. Here the CDR3 DNA reads TGTGCCAGCAGCCTCCGAATTCTAGCGGGAGGGGCCACAGATACGCAGTATTTT. It codes for CASSLRILAGGATDTQYF. The variable domain in full, with the rest retrieved from reference TRBV11-2 and TRBJ2-3, is EAGVAQSPRYKIIEKRQSVAFWCNPISGHATLYWYQQILGQGPKLLIQFQNNGVVDDSQLPKDRFSAERLKGVDSTLKIQPAKLEDSAVYLCASSLRILAGGATDTQYFGPGTRLTVL.

This clonotype was counted between two and nine times. The CDR3 nucleotides read TGTGCCAGCAGATCCCGGGACAGAACTCTCTACGAGCAGTACTTC. Translated, it gives CASRSRDRTLYEQYF. The gene calls are TRBV2 and TRBJ2-7; TRBD1 matches at 7 bases. CDR3 length: 15 amino acids. Unmatched junction bases numbered 11, after V lost 6 bases and J lost 3 bases. CDR1 is SNHLY, CDR2 FYNNEI, per germline.

The genes are TRBV7-2 and TRBJ2-7; 7 bases align to TRBD1. The CDR3 runs to 13 residues. The ends lost 6 bases at V and 3 bases at J; junction bases unmatched: 5. The germline CDR1 and CDR2 sequences are SGHTA and FQGNSA. The DNA for the CDR3 is TGTGCCAGCAGTCGGGGACAGAACTACGAGCAGTACTTC. Protein sequence: CASSRGQNYEQYF.

This chain links TRBV5-6 with TRBJ2-1, with TRBD1 as a possible D gene (5 bases). CDR1 is SGHDT, CDR2 YYEEEE, per germline. V gave up 0 bases and J gave up 7 bases, with 14 bases separating them. The CDR3 has 15 amino acids. The CDR3 DNA follows: TGTGCCAGCAGCTTGGTGGGCAGGGCCGGGAATGAGCAGTTCTTC. The encoded protein is CASSLVGRAGNEQFF.

This clonotype was recorded at least ten times. The gene calls are TRBV29-1 and TRBJ1-2; D not resolved. CDR1 and CDR2 (germline): SQVTM, ANQGSEA. V was pared by 5 bases and J by 12 bases, with 7 bases between. This CDR3 spans 8 amino acids. For the CDR3, the DNA is TGCAGCGTTCTTCCGAACACCTTC. This gives the protein CSVLPNTF.

This clonotype was picked up many times. The genes are TRBV19 and TRBJ1-5; perhaps TRBD1 as D (5 bases). The CDR3 loop spans 13 amino acids. Germline CDR1 reads LNHDA; CDR2 reads SQIVND (reference sequence). V lost 4 bases and J lost 1, with 5 bases in between. This CDR3 is CASSRDSNQPQHF. DNA for the CDR3: TGTGCCAGTAGTAGGGACAGCAATCAGCCCCAGCATTTT.

Ten or more counts support this clonotype. The chain is built from TRBV4-3 and TRBJ2-1, with D perhaps matching TRBD1 or TRBD2 (5 bases each). Between the trimmed V and J ends, which lost 1 base and 2 bases, there was a span of 12 bases. The CDR3 has 16 residues. Germline CDR1 reads LGHNA; CDR2 reads YSLEER. The CDR3 DNA is TGCGCCAGCAGCCAAGCTGTGGGGGAACCCTACAATGAGCAGTTCTTC. Translation: CASSQAVGEPYNEQFF.

The CDR3 sequence: CASSRDAAYEQYF. The CDR3 region has the DNA TGCGCCAGCAGCCGGGACGCCGCCTACGAGCAGTACTTC. This chain joins TRBV5-1 and TRBJ2-7; either TRBD1 or TRBD2 may supply D (5 bases each). There are 13 residues in the CDR3. Between the trimmed V and J ends, which lost 4 bases and 2 bases, there was a span of 10 bases. The germline V gene has CDR1 SGHRS and CDR2 YFSETQ.

CDR3 sequence: CASSANAYNEQFF. In DNA, the CDR3 is TGTGCCAGCAGCGCGAACGCCTACAATGAGCAGTTCTTC. The chain combines TRBV11-3 with TRBJ2-1; D is ambiguous. The V and J ends lost 5 bases and 2 bases respectively, with 7 bases between them. The CDR3 runs to 13 residues. Germline CDR1 and CDR2: SGHNT and YENEEA.

This clonotype was counted many times. The chain couples TRBV20-1 to TRBJ1-2; TRBD1 might be the D (5 bases). Deletions cut 7 bases from V and 3 bases from J, with 15 bases between. This CDR3 has 13 residues. Germline V gene sequence: CDR1 DFQATT, CDR2 SNEGSKA (reference sequence). The CDR3 protein is CSVGPGHHYGYTF. CDR3 sequence (DNA): TGCAGTGTAGGGCCAGGGCACCACTATGGCTACACCTTC.

This clonotype was seen a handful of times. The chain couples TRBV5-1 to TRBJ2-6; D assignment may be TRBD1 or TRBD2 (5 bases each). In germline, CDR1 is SGHRS, CDR2 YFSETQ. The V and J ends lost 3 bases and 2 bases respectively, with 9 bases between them. The CDR3 is 15 residues long. The CDR3 bases are TGCGCCAGCAGCTCTGTGGGGGCTGGGGCCAACGTCCTGACTTTC. Residues: CASSSVGAGANVLTF.